Following are 30 T cell receptor beta chains from one sample sequenced in a study of CD8 T cells in Susac syndrome. After extraction with the RNeasy kit, roughly 0.45 to 1 ug of the RNA was reverse transcribed using random hexamers. One entry per CDR3 protein results from TCRdb running MiXCR on the immunoSEQ multiplex PCR reads. The repertoire includes approximately 300,000 distinct CDR3 sequences, approximately 85% of them detected once, and about 0.22% sits in the top ten. The sequenced sample was CD8+ T cells from PBMCs. The source is a human donor with multiple sclerosis.

The V call is TRBV14, the J call TRBJ1-1; D is unresolved. Germline V gene data show CDR1 as SGHDN and CDR2 as FVKESK. The CDR3 length is 13 residues. V was cut by 5 bases and J by 1 base, with 8 bases left in between. The CDR3 sequence: CASSTGWNTEAFF. The CDR3 nucleotides are TGTGCCAGCAGCACGGGTTGGAACACTGAAGCTTTCTTT.

The chain links TRBV7-9 to TRBJ1-2; D remains ambiguous. Germline-derived CDR1 and CDR2 are SEHNR and FQNEAQ (reference sequence). The CDR3 totals 12 residues. Between the trimmed V and J ends, which lost 5 bases and 8 bases, there was a span of 12 bases. Here the CDR3 DNA reads TGTGCCAGCAGCCCCCGACCAGGCGGCTACACCTTC. Its protein product is CASSPRPGGYTF.

This clonotype has only a few counts. The rearrangement links TRBV6-5 to TRBJ2-6, with D maybe TRBD2 (5 bases). The CDR3 covers 15 residues. V was cut by 5 bases and J by 5 bases, with 13 bases left in between. Per germline, CDR1 MNHEY and CDR2 SVGAGI. CDR3 loop: CASSPGLVWANVLTF. The DNA for the CDR3 is TGTGCCAGCAGTCCCGGACTGGTCTGGGCCAACGTCCTGACTTTC.

The J gene is TRBJ2-1, the V gene TRBV6-2 or TRBV6-3; 14 nucleotides match TRBD2. Per the germline V gene, CDR1 is MNHEY and CDR2 is SVGEGT. J lost 3 bases, V lost 5 bases, and 9 bases had no gene match. This CDR3 comprises 18 residues. The CDR3 bases are TGTGCCAGCAGTGGACTAGCGGGAGGCTCCCCCGACTACAATGAGCAGTTCTTC. As protein: CASSGLAGGSPDYNEQFF.

The chain employs TRBV30 and TRBJ2-7, with 7 positions matching TRBD2. Looked up from germline, CDR1 is GTSNPN and CDR2 is SVGIG (reference sequence). CDR3 length: 13 residues. V was pared by 0 bases and J by 7 bases, with 6 bases of the junction left unmatched. CDR3 sequence (DNA): TGTGCCTGGAGTGTGGGGGGGTTGACGGAGCAGTACTTC. Translating gives CAWSVGGLTEQYF. The full variable domain, in which reference TRBV30 and TRBJ2-7 provide the parts outside the CDR3, is SQTIHQWPATLVQPVGSPLSLECTVEGTSNPNLYWYRQAAGRGLQLLFYSVGIGQISSEVPQNLSASRPQDRQFILSSKKLLLSDSGFYLCAWSVGGLTEQYFGPGTRLTVT.

The chain has TRBV19 and TRBJ2-1; the D gene is possibly TRBD1 (5 bases). The CDR3 is 16 amino acids. Trimming removed 1 base from V and 5 bases from J, with 15 bases in between. Germline lookup yields CDR1 LNHDA and CDR2 SQIVND (reference sequence). The CDR3 sequence: CASSIGSGYGNNEQFF. CDR3 DNA: TGTGCCAGTAGTATAGGTTCAGGGTATGGTAACAATGAGCAGTTCTTC.

The V and J genes are TRBV24-1 and TRBJ2-2; TRBD1 aligns across 8 bases. CDR3 length: 14 residues. J gave up 7 bases and V 2 bases, and 2 bases lay outside the gene matches. Germline V gives CDR1 KGHDR, CDR2 SFDVKD. CDR3: CATSDSTGVGELFF. The CDR3 coding sequence is TGTGCCACCAGTGATTCGACAGGGGTCGGGGAGCTGTTTTTT.

This chain uses TRBV19 with TRBJ1-1; unclear D gene. This CDR3 contains 16 residues. Germline assignment: CDR1 LNHDA and CDR2 SQIVND (reference sequence). The ends were cut back, 3 bases at V and 1 base at J, with 15 bases in the middle. In DNA form, the CDR3 reads TGTGCCAGTAGTATTATATCGGGGAACACGAACACTGAAGCTTTCTTT. Amino acid sequence: CASSIISGNTNTEAFF.

This clonotype is a singleton in its sample. The chain joins TRBV12-3 or TRBV12-4 to TRBJ2-1; TRBD2 might be the D (6 bases). V dropped 5 bases and J dropped 6 bases, with 14 bases sitting between them. The CDR3 runs to 14 residues. The DNA of the CDR3 is TGTGCCAGCAGTCCGACTAGTGGAAGCAATGAGCAGTTCTTC. Translated: CASSPTSGSNEQFF.

The chain couples TRBV19 to TRBJ2-2; TRBD2 aligns across 11 bases. Germline V gene sequence: CDR1 LNHDA, CDR2 SQIVND (reference sequence). CDR3 length: 15 residues. V lost 8 bases and J lost 5; bases outside the gene matches: 7. This CDR3 is CASSGLAGHTGELFF. The CDR3 DNA follows: TGTGCCAGTTCCGGACTAGCGGGCCATACCGGGGAGCTGTTTTTT.

V and J are TRBV28 and TRBJ2-7; 8 bases align to TRBD2. The J segment lost 4 bases and the V segment lost 2 bases, leaving 10 bases of the junction unmatched. Germline V CDR1 and CDR2: MDHEN, SYDVKM. CDR3 length: 16 amino acids. The CDR3 spells CASSLLQGLGFYEQYF. CDR3 DNA: TGTGCCAGCAGTTTACTACAGGGACTAGGGTTTTACGAGCAGTACTTC.

The chain joins TRBV6-1 to TRBJ2-1; TRBD1 agrees at 7 bases. The germline CDR1 and CDR2 sequences are MNHNS and SASEGT. V shed 6 bases and J 8 bases; nucleotides not matched to a gene: 16. This CDR3 is 16 amino acids long. In nucleotides, the CDR3 is TGTGCCAGCAGCCCCGGGGATGGACAGGTATTTTATGAGCAGTTCTTC. Translated: CASSPGDGQVFYEQFF.

The rearrangement joins TRBV24-1 to TRBJ2-1, with D uncertain. Germline V gene lookup returns CDR1 KGHDR and CDR2 SFDVKD. V was clipped by 3 bases and J by 6 bases, with 17 bases between them. The CDR3 runs 16 residues. CDR3 in amino acids: CATSDPLSSVGNEQFF. The CDR3 nucleotides read TGTGCCACCAGTGATCCCCTCTCGTCTGTAGGCAATGAGCAGTTCTTC.

This rearrangement joins TRBV7-9 to TRBJ1-5; the match to TRBD1 covers 8 bases. The CDR3 is 17 residues long. Germline V lookup: CDR1 SEHNR, CDR2 FQNEAQ (reference sequence). Losses at the gene ends were 5 bases for V and 0 bases for J; bases not matched to a gene: 9. For the CDR3, the DNA is TGTGCCAGCAGCGTCGGGACAGGACCTTTTAGCAATCAGCCCCAGCATTTT. Protein: CASSVGTGPFSNQPQHF.

The V gene is TRBV24-1, the J gene TRBJ2-1; D unresolved. Germline lookup yields CDR1 KGHDR and CDR2 SFDVKD. This CDR3 spans 12 amino acids. V gave up 3 bases and J gave up 4 bases, with 3 bases separating them. The CDR3, as DNA: TGTGCCACCAGTGATGGGTACAATGAGCAGTTCTTC. Translation gives CATSDGYNEQFF.

V gene TRBV4-3 combines with J gene TRBJ2-4; 10 nucleotides agree with TRBD2. The germline V gene has CDR1 LGHNA and CDR2 YSLEER. The trim removed 0 bases at V and 4 bases at J, leaving 3 bases unmatched. CDR3 length equals 16 residues. CDR3 coding DNA: TGCGCCAGCAGCCAAGATACTAGCGGGGTAAAAAACATTCAGTACTTC. Amino acids: CASSQDTSGVKNIQYF.

The V and J genes are TRBV4-3 and TRBJ2-1; a weak D match, TRBD2 (6 bases). Trimming took 0 bases from V and 4 from J, leaving 10 bases between them. Germline V CDR1 and CDR2: LGHNA, YSLEER. The CDR3 totals 15 residues. DNA of the CDR3: TGCGCCAGCAGCCAAGATCTGGACTATTACAATGAGCAGTTCTTC. It specifies CASSQDLDYYNEQFF.

The genes are TRBV4-3 and TRBJ2-5; TRBD1 aligns across 7 bases. Per the germline V gene, CDR1 is LGHNA and CDR2 is YSLEER. The CDR3 is 13 residues long. V gave up 1 base and J gave up 5 bases; unmatched junction bases: 1. CDR3 region: CASSQGDSETQYF. DNA for the CDR3: TGCGCCAGCAGCCAAGGGGACAGTGAGACCCAGTACTTC.

V usage is TRBV19 and J usage is TRBJ1-1; possible D gene TRBD1, 6 bases. V was pared by 5 bases and J by 1 base, with 17 bases between. The CDR3 has 16 residues. Germline V CDR1 and CDR2: LNHDA, SQIVND (reference sequence). The CDR3 is CASSEPTGHSNTEAFF. The CDR3 DNA follows: TGTGCCAGTAGTGAGCCTACGGGACATTCGAACACTGAAGCTTTCTTT.

The chain carries TRBV19 and TRBJ2-7; 9 nucleotides align to TRBD1. This CDR3 region has 15 residues. The germline V gene has CDR1 LNHDA and CDR2 SQIVND (reference sequence). V dropped 0 bases and J dropped 2; count of bases not matched to a gene: 2. The CDR3 nucleotides read TGTGCCAGTAGTATAGAGGGGACAGGGACCTACGAGCAGTACTTC. It is translated as CASSIEGTGTYEQYF.

The chain is built from TRBV27 and TRBJ1-1, with D possibly being TRBD1 (6 bases). This CDR3 is 13 amino acids long. V was pared by 7 bases and J by 3 bases, with 12 bases between. Germline-derived CDR1 and CDR2 are MNHEY and SMNVEV (reference sequence). CDR3 protein: CASKGGPYTEAFF. Written as DNA, the CDR3 is TGTGCCAGCAAAGGGGGTCCCTACACTGAAGCTTTCTTT.

V gene TRBV19 combines with J gene TRBJ1-5; TRBD1 might be the D (5 bases). V lost 8 bases, J lost 7 bases, and 18 bases lay in between. The CDR3 consists of 14 residues. Germline-derived CDR1 and CDR2 are LNHDA and SQIVND (reference sequence). The CDR3 nucleotides read TGTGCCAGTGCCCAGGCGGGGGAATGGCAGCCCCAGCATTTT. Its protein is CASAQAGEWQPQHF.

This clonotype has only a few counts. This chain links TRBV19 with TRBJ2-1, with a weak D call TRBD2 (5 bases). In germline, CDR1 is LNHDA, CDR2 SQIVND (reference sequence). The CDR3 runs to 15 residues. V lost 3 bases and J lost 0, with 9 bases in between. The CDR3 sequence: CASSISASSYNEQFF. The CDR3 DNA follows: TGTGCCAGTAGTATTAGCGCGAGCTCCTACAATGAGCAGTTCTTC.

The chain recombines TRBV28 with TRBJ2-2; D perhaps matches TRBD1 (6 bases). Germline V gene sequence: CDR1 MDHEN, CDR2 SYDVKM. The CDR3 is 16 amino acids. V was shortened by 5 bases and J by 3 bases, with 16 bases between the two germline ends. Here the CDR3 DNA reads TGTGCCAGCAGTCCTCGGACAGAAATTTACACCGGGGAGCTGTTTTTT. Translation: CASSPRTEIYTGELFF.

The J gene is TRBJ2-1, the V gene TRBV6-2 or TRBV6-3; a possible D gene is TRBD2 (5 bases). The CDR3 spans 15 residues. V was cut by 0 bases and J by 8 bases, with 14 bases left in between. CDR1 and CDR2 from the germline V gene are MNHEY and SVGEGT. The CDR3 here is CASSYSIGVPDEQFF. The CDR3 bases are TGTGCCAGCAGTTACTCGATCGGGGTCCCGGATGAGCAGTTCTTC.

The chain employs TRBV20-1 and TRBJ2-1; no clear D. The CDR3 runs 12 residues. The germline V gene has CDR1 DFQATT and CDR2 SNEGSKA (reference sequence). Trimming stripped 1 base from V and 4 bases from J, with 5 bases between. This chain's CDR3 is CSARVAYNEQFF. DNA for the CDR3: TGCAGTGCTAGAGTGGCGTACAATGAGCAGTTCTTC.

The J gene is TRBJ1-5, the V gene TRBV5-6; 7 nucleotides line up with TRBD1. This CDR3 has 15 amino acids. V was clipped by 3 bases and J by 3 bases; unmatched bases: 6. Per germline, CDR1 SGHDT and CDR2 YYEEEE. In DNA, the CDR3 is TGTGCCAGCAGCTCGGGACAGCCTCACAATCAGCCCCAGCATTTT. This translates into CASSSGQPHNQPQHF.

The chain uses TRBV6-5 and TRBJ1-3, with 10 bases lining up with TRBD1. Trimming cost V 4 bases and J 3 bases; bases outside gene matches: 6. In germline, CDR1 is MNHEY, CDR2 SVGAGI. The CDR3 runs to 16 residues. The chain's CDR3 is CASSSLDRGFGNTIYF. CDR3 sequence (DNA): TGTGCCAGCAGTTCCTTGGACAGGGGGTTTGGAAACACCATATATTTT.

The chain couples TRBV7-2 to TRBJ2-5; tentative D call: TRBD1 (5 bases). The CDR3 is 13 residues long. CDR1 and CDR2 from the germline V gene are SGHTA and FQGNSA. V was trimmed by 3 bases and J by 7 bases, leaving 12 bases between them. CDR3 in amino acids: CASSLSGLGTQYF. The CDR3 nucleotides are TGTGCCAGCAGCTTGTCAGGGCTTGGGACCCAGTACTTC.

This clonotype has just a few counts. This chain joins TRBV6-5 and TRBJ2-3, with TRBD2 identical over 9 bases. The germline V gene has CDR1 MNHEY and CDR2 SVGAGI. Trimming took 4 bases from V and 0 from J; bases not matched to a gene: 5. This CDR3 spans 16 amino acids. The CDR3 DNA reads as TGTGCCAGCAGTTTTTATAGCGGGAGAAGCACAGATACGCAGTATTTT. Its protein product is CASSFYSGRSTDTQYF.